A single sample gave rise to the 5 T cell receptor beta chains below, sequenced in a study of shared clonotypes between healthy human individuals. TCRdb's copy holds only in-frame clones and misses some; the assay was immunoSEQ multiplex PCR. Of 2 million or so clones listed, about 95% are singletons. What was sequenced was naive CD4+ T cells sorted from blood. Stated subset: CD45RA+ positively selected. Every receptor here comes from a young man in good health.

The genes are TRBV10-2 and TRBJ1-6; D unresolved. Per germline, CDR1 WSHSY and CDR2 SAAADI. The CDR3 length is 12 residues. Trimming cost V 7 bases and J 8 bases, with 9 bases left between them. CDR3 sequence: CASTRPHSPLHF. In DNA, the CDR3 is TGCGCCAGCACGAGACCTCATTCACCCCTCCACTTT.

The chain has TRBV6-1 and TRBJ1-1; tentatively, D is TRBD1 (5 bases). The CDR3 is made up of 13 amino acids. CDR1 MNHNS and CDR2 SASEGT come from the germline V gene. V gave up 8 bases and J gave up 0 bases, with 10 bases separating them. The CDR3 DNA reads TGTGCCAGCTTCAGGGTGTTGAACACTGAAGCTTTCTTT. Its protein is CASFRVLNTEAFF.

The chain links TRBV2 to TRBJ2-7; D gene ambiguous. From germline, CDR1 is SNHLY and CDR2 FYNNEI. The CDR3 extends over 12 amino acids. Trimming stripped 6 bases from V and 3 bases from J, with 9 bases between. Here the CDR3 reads CASRDGYYEQYF. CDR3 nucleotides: TGTGCCAGCAGGGACGGCTACTACGAGCAGTACTTC.

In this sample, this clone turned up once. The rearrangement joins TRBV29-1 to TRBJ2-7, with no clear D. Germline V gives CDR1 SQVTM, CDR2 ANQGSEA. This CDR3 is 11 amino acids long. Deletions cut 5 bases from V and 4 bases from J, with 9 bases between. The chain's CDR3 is CSVTNSYEQYF. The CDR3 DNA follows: TGCAGCGTTACTAACAGTTACGAGCAGTACTTC.

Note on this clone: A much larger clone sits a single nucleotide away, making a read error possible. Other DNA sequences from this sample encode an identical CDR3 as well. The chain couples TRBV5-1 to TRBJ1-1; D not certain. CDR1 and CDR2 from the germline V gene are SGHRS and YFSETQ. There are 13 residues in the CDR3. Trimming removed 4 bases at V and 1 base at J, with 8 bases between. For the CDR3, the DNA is TGCGCCAGCAGCACGGGAGAGAACACTGAAGCTTTCTTT. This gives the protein CASSTGENTEAFF.